Listed below are T cell receptor beta chains from one sample, sequenced in a study of T cell changes during pregnancy in multiple sclerosis. Profiling relied on immunoSEQ multiplex PCR, and the TCRdb table lists in-frame clones only, not all of them. Of some 96,000 clones listed, 80% to 95% are singletons. The specimen comprised peripheral blood, sampled after pregnancy. The receptors originated from a female donor with multiple sclerosis, enrolled in a pregnancy study. Both conserved end residues are part of each CDR3. Each record gives: clone size, D gene, V gene, J gene, CDR3 DNA, CDR3 protein. D genes are given only for firm matches. The size of a clone is reported for some rows only, either as once, few or many, or as a class for expanded clones.

-	TRBD1	TRBV4-1	TRBJ2-3	TGCGCCAGCAGCCAACCGGGACAGACAGATACGCAGTATTTT	CASSQPGQTDTQYF
once	-	TRBV7-2	TRBJ1-4	TGTGCCAGCAGCTCGGGGGAGTTAACTAATGAAAAACTGTTTTTT	CASSSGELTNEKLFF
few	-	TRBV11-2	TRBJ2-7	TGTGCCAGCAGCTCGACAGGCTACGAGCAGTACTTC	CASSSTGYEQYF
-	TRBD2	TRBV7-6	TRBJ2-7	TGTGCCAGCAGCTTAGCACTACTAGCGGGAGGGCCGTCCGAGCAGTACTTC	CASSLALLAGGPSEQYF
-	TRBD2	TRBV18	TRBJ2-5	TGTGCCAGCTCACCACCGTCTAGCGGGGAGACCCAGTACTTC	CASSPPSSGETQYF
-	TRBD2	TRBV5-6	TRBJ2-1	TGTGCCAGCAGCCGACGGACTAGCGGGGGGGGGTACAATGAGCAGTTCTTC	CASSRRTSGGGYNEQFF
-	TRBD1	TRBV5-6	TRBJ1-4	TGTGCCAGCAGCGTGGGGGGGACAGGGAAGTCGTCAAAACTGTTTTTT	CASSVGGTGKSSKLFF
once	TRBD1	TRBV7-9	TRBJ1-4	TGTGCCAGCAGCGTTCGACAGGGGTGGAGTGAAAAACTGTTTTTT	CASSVRQGWSEKLFF
-	-	TRBV6-5	TRBJ1-1	TGTGCCAGCAGTTACTCGGAGAACATGAACACTGAAGCTTTCTTT	CASSYSENMNTEAFF
-	-	TRBV10-1	TRBJ1-5	TGCGCCAGCGGTTCCACGGGGGTTAGGGATCAGCCCCAGCATTTT	CASGSTGVRDQPQHF
-	TRBD1	TRBV7-6	TRBJ2-3	TGTGCCAGCAGCTTCAACCCACAGGGGGGCACAGATACGCAGTATTTT	CASSFNPQGGTDTQYF
-	-	TRBV7-9	TRBJ1-3	TGTGCCAGCAGCACTCAGGGAGGTTTCTTCTCTGGAAACACCATATATTTT	CASSTQGGFFSGNTIYF
once	TRBD2	TRBV25-1	TRBJ2-7	TGTGCCAGCAGAAATAGCGGGGGGGCTTCCTCCGAGCAGTACTTC	CASRNSGGASSEQYF
-	-	TRBV27	TRBJ1-4	TGTGCCAGCAGTTTATCTCCGAACACAAATGAAAAACTGTTTTTT	CASSLSPNTNEKLFF
once	-	TRBV5-1	TRBJ1-1	TGCGCCAGCAGCTTGGGGTTTAGGAGCACTGAAGCTTTCTTT	CASSLGFRSTEAFF
once	TRBD2	TRBV30	TRBJ2-3	TGTGCCTGGAGGATAGCGGGGGGCACAGATACGCAGTATTTT	CAWRIAGGTDTQYF
-	TRBD2	TRBV6-1	TRBJ2-3	TGTGCCAGCATTACGGGAGGGCCCGGAGATACGCAGTATTTT	CASITGGPGDTQYF
-	TRBD1	TRBV4-1	TRBJ2-5	TGCGCCAGCAGCCAAACAGGGGCTCAAGAGACCCAGTACTTC	CASSQTGAQETQYF
-	-	TRBV29-1	TRBJ2-3	TGCAGCGTTGGGCTTCAGGGAACAGATACGCAGTATTTT	CSVGLQGTDTQYF
-	TRBD2	TRBV29-1	TRBJ2-5	TGCAGCGTTGAACGGAGCGGGGCGAGTACGGAGACCCAGTACTTC	CSVERSGASTETQYF
-	-	TRBV5-6	TRBJ2-7	TGTGCCAGCAGGGTGGACACTTCCTACGAGCAGTACTTC	CASRVDTSYEQYF
-	TRBD1	TRBV30	TRBJ2-2	TGTGCCTGGAGCCCCCACAGGGGGCGCGCCGGGGAGCTGTTTTTT	CAWSPHRGRAGELFF